This T cell receptor beta chain was sequenced during a study of T cell responses to AZD1222 COVID-19 vaccine. Findings and caveats of the study: Across spike, vaccine-associated CD4 TCRs were found, dominant at 160-218 and 743-854. Repertoires were obtained solely post-peak T cell response. Two doses of AZD1222 preceded a rise in Spike-specific TCR breadth and depth.

Assay used: immunoSEQ multiplex PCR; TCRdb lists only in-frame clones, some missing. Of 100,000 to 140,000 clones in the sample, 80% to 90% are singletons; the top ten hold approximately 7%. A note on this clone: Its antigen is as yet unknown.

The V gene lost 2 bases and the J gene lost 0 bases, with 16 bases spanning the gap. The CDR3 contains 17 residues. Germline V gene lookup returns CDR1 MNHEY and CDR2 SMNVEV (reference sequence). The sequence was collected from an adult in good health. The sequenced sample was peripheral blood, obtained on day 0 of AZD1222 vaccination. The chain joins TRBV27 to TRBJ1-1; D is ambiguous. The CDR3 region has the DNA TGTGCCAGCAGTTTACACCCTCAGCTCAACATGAACACTGAAGCTTTCTTT. Its protein product is CASSLHPQLNMNTEAFF.